This TCR beta chain was captured by sequencing in a study of cytomegalovirus exposure and HLA in healthy donors. Findings and limits, study-wide: Under in vitro conditions, a few CMV-associated chains were confirmed as specific for CMV antigens. Cytomegalovirus association was listed for under 200 TCR beta chains. According to a later analysis, TCR clusters from the first cohort tended to co-occur in the 90 to 150 validation repertoires.

CDR1 is LNHDA and CDR2 is SQIVND in the germline V gene (reference sequence). The CDR3 extends over 14 amino acids. Trimming cost V 3 bases and J 9 bases, with 15 bases left between them. Turning to this clone: Its antigen is still unknown.

Clones were sequenced by immunoSEQ multiplex PCR, and TCRdb holds only the in-frame ones, with some missing. This table has about 160,000 clones, around nine tenths appearing once. Sequenced input: PBMCs. The receptor was isolated from a woman in her late teens or twenties in good health and CMV-seropositive. The chain employs TRBV19 and TRBJ2-1, with D tentatively TRBD2 (5 bases). The CDR3 DNA sequence: TGTGCCAGTAGTATGATGGGGAGCTCCTCTGAGCAGTTCTTC. Translating it yields CASSMMGSSSEQFF. The entire variable domain, with the rest obtained from reference TRBV19 and TRBJ2-1, is as follows: DGGITQSPKYLFRKEGQNVTLSCEQNLNHDAMYWYRQDPGQGLRLIYYSQIVNDFQKGDIAEGYSVSREKKESFPLTVTSAQKNPTAFYLCASSMMGSSSEQFFGPGTRLTVL.